Included here is one T cell receptor beta chain sequence, with context. This clone has a handful of counts. Its recognized antigen is unknown. One base away there is no much larger clone; base qualities are not given. A distance of 9 bases separates the germline ends of V and J, which lose 1 base and 2 bases respectively. Sequences SGHNT (CDR1) and YYREEE (CDR2) are obtained from the germline V gene (reference sequence). There are 14 amino acids in the CDR3, from cysteine to phenylalanine inclusive. Only CDR3 DNA is held: 42 bases, read in frame from base 1. The CDR3 regions of human TCRbeta chains were analyzed by immunosequencing. From the authors' description of their analysis: Repertoire TCRs were matched against a reference library of SARS-CoV-2-specific TCRs generated with the MIRA antigen-specificity platform. Breadth was defined as the fraction of unique TCRs that were SARS-CoV-2-associated. Depth was defined as the fraction of total T cells that were SARS-CoV-2-associated. Using the MIRA data, each spike-specific TCR was mapped to the spike region that the TCR reacts to and placed in a CD4 or CD8 class. Log10-transformed breadth and depth values were compared by one-way ANOVA with Sidak's multiple comparisons tests. This is the immuneACCESS table as TCRdb keeps it, with only in-frame sequences that have V and J called. A part of the clones is gone; compared with another copy, unresolved V genes explain less than half, and the rest is unexplained. V and J calls plus clone size are reproduced from that table; the DNA served to infer D and trimming. The sample has over 100,000 clones on record, over 75% of them singletons. The ten top clones hold under 25% of the sample.

This sample is drawn from a study of T cell responses to AZD1222 COVID-19 vaccine (dated by TCRdb to about 2021). With respect to the entire study: Because spike-specific TCR depth and breadth did not differ between the two schedules, AZD1222 recipients who got a second dose at roughly 4 weeks were pooled with those who got a second dose at roughly 12 weeks. TCR sequencing covered 230 to 250 trial participants: 200 to 220 given two doses of AZD1222 and around 26 given two doses of MenACWY control vaccine. Trial participants were enrolled into age subgroups of 18-55, 56-69 and 70-plus years, which contained 148, 28 and 57 TCR-sequenced participants, respectively. Points the paper makes about the study in general: No day 14 peak-response samples were available, so repertoires were characterized only after the peak T cell response. After two AZD1222 doses, spike-specific TCR breadth and depth were significantly higher than at day 0 and than in MenACWY recipients. Most participants were white British and females outnumbered males, and the authors suggested that clonal diversity may have been underestimated. Conclusions about previously exposed vaccinees are limited because only five to seven AZD1222 recipients were SARS-CoV-2 seropositive at baseline. In the small 56-69-year group, the increase in depth fell short of significance, most likely because of low power. The vaccine-associated CD4 TCRs covered the entire spike protein, and the dominant responses fell in regions 160-218 and 743-854. Epitopes outside the regions mutated in the B.1.351 and B.1.1.7 variants were reportedly recognized by nearly half of the unique spike-specific TCRs.

The time point label of this sample denotes: baseline before first vaccination. The vaccinee samples were drawn from two UK trials, COV001 and COV002, one of which was a single-blind randomized controlled phase 2/3 trial testing AZD1222 (ChAdOx1 nCoV-19) in healthy adults. For TCRbeta chain sequencing, PBMC samples from trial participants were taken at day 0 and at day 28 after the second dose. Recombination joined TRBV5-4 with TRBJ1-1; confidence is insufficient to name the D gene. Specimen: peripheral blood, collected on day 0 of AZD1222 vaccination. This clonotype originated in an adult in good health. In nucleotides, the sequence is TGTGCCAGCAGCTTGAGTGCGGGAAACACTGAAGCTTTCTTT. It is translated as CASSLSAGNTEAFF. When the CDR3 is completed using the reference TRBV5-4 and TRBJ1-1 genes on either side, the full variable domain is ETGVTQSPTHLIKTRGQQVTLRCSSQSGHNTVSWYQQALGQGPQFIFQYYREEENGRGNFPPRFSGLQFPNYSSELNVNALELDDSALYLCASSLSAGNTEAFFGQGTRLTVV.